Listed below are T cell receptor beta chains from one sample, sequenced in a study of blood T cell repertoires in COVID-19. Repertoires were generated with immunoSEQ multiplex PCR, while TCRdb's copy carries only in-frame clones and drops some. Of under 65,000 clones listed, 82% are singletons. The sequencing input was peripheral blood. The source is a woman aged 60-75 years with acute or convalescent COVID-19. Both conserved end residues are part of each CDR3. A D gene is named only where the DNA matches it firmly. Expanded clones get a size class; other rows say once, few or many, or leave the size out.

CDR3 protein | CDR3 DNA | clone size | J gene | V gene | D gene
CASSFRTGVVTDTQYF | TGTGCCAGCAGTTTTAGGACAGGGGTTGTCACAGATACGCAGTATTTT | - | TRBJ2-3 | TRBV27 | TRBD1
CAWSIKEGYTF | TGTGCCTGGAGTATAAAGGAGGGCTACACCTTC | - | TRBJ1-2 | TRBV30 | -
CSVDRGYTF | TGCAGCGTTGACAGAGGCTACACCTTC | - | TRBJ1-2 | TRBV29-1 | -
CATSREGDLGGYTF | TGTGCCACCAGCAGAGAAGGGGATCTTGGAGGCTACACCTTC | - | TRBJ1-2 | TRBV15 | -
CASSSGREETQYF | TGTGCCAGCAGTTCCGGCAGGGAAGAGACCCAGTACTTC | - | TRBJ2-5 | TRBV2 | -
CASSQVRGSGGYTF | TGTGCCAGCAGCCAAGTTAGGGGTTCGGGTGGCTACACCTTC | few | TRBJ1-2 | TRBV3-1/TRBV3-2 | -
CASSQASGGSTDTQYF | TGCGCCAGCAGCCAAGCAAGCGGGGGTAGCACAGATACGCAGTATTTT | - | TRBJ2-3 | TRBV4-3 | TRBD2
CATSDAGTRSDEQFF | TGTGCCACCAGTGATGCCGGGACTAGATCCGATGAGCAGTTCTTC | - | TRBJ2-1 | TRBV24-1 | TRBD2
CASSAGAGQVRGYTF | TGCGCCAGCAGCGCTGGAGCCGGACAGGTCCGTGGCTACACCTTC | - | TRBJ1-2 | TRBV5-1 | TRBD1
CASGRRGLDIQYF | TGTGCTAGTGGTCGACGGGGTTTGGACATTCAGTACTTC | once | TRBJ2-4 | TRBV12-5 | -
CASSVVTGGYTF | TGTGCCAGCAGCGTAGTGACAGGAGGCTACACCTTC | - | TRBJ1-2 | TRBV9 | -
CASSYPRQHEQYF | TGTGCCAGCAGTTACCCCAGACAGCACGAGCAGTACTTC | - | TRBJ2-7 | TRBV6-5 | -
CSVDDRRGINYGYTF | TGCAGCGTTGATGACCGCAGGGGGATAAACTATGGCTACACCTTC | - | TRBJ1-2 | TRBV29-1 | TRBD1
CATSDGHTEAFF | TGTGCCACCAGTGATGGCCACACTGAAGCTTTCTTT | - | TRBJ1-1 | TRBV24-1 | -
CASSQGGATGELFF | TGTGCCAGCAGCCAAGGCGGGGCGACCGGGGAGCTGTTTTTT | - | TRBJ2-2 | TRBV3-1/TRBV3-2 | -
CASSFWDREETQYF | TGTGCCAGCAGCTTCTGGGACAGGGAAGAGACCCAGTACTTC | - | TRBJ2-5 | TRBV5-4 | TRBD1
CASSQAPLGDNEQFF | TGTGCCAGCAGCCAAGCCCCCCTCGGGGACAATGAGCAGTTCTTC | - | TRBJ2-1 | TRBV4-2 | -
CASSYPGSGGKEQFF | TGTGCCAGCAGTTACCCGGGCAGCGGGGGGAAGGAGCAGTTCTTC | - | TRBJ2-1 | TRBV27 | TRBD2
CATSDPNINTGELFF | TGTGCCACCAGTGATCCAAACATTAACACCGGGGAGCTGTTTTTT | - | TRBJ2-2 | TRBV24-1 | -
CASSTRDNEEKLFF | TGTGCCAGCAGCACCCGGGACAACGAGGAAAAACTGTTTTTT | - | TRBJ1-4 | TRBV9 | -
CASSSVGAQGQPQHF | TGCGCCAGCAGCTCGGTAGGGGCACAAGGGCAGCCCCAGCATTTT | few | TRBJ1-5 | TRBV5-1 | -
CASSLDSGSNQPQHF | TGTGCCAGCAGCTTAGATTCAGGGAGCAATCAGCCCCAGCATTTT | - | TRBJ1-5 | TRBV7-8 | -
CASSVLAGAAEAFF | TGTGCCAGCAGCGTGTTGGCGGGGGCCGCTGAAGCTTTCTTT | - | TRBJ1-1 | TRBV9 | -
CASGGRDSTYEQYF | TGTGCCAGCGGGGGCCGGGACAGCACCTACGAGCAGTACTTC | - | TRBJ2-7 | TRBV7-9 | TRBD1
CASSMRLTGFNEQYF | TGTGCCAGCAGTATGCGTCTGACAGGGTTCAACGAGCAGTACTTC | - | TRBJ2-7 | TRBV2 | TRBD1
CASSEVGTGVGNTIYF | TGTGCCAGCAGTGAAGTAGGAACAGGGGTTGGAAACACCATATATTTT | - | TRBJ1-3 | TRBV2 | TRBD1
CASSQSQGPNTEAFF | TGCGCCAGCAGTCAATCCCAGGGGCCGAACACTGAAGCTTTCTTT | - | TRBJ1-1 | TRBV23-1 | -
CASSFSGGASYEQYF | TGTGCCAGCAGCTTTAGCGGGGGTGCCTCCTACGAGCAGTACTTC | - | TRBJ2-7 | TRBV5-4 | TRBD2
CASSLGGGPDTQYF | TGTGCCAGCAGCTTAGGAGGGGGTCCAGATACGCAGTATTTT | - | TRBJ2-3 | TRBV7-2 | -
CASSSWGDYGYTF | TGTGCCAGCAGCTCGTGGGGGGATTATGGCTACACCTTC | - | TRBJ1-2 | TRBV5-4 | -
CSVDRTANPHTQYF | TGCAGCGTTGATCGGACAGCCAACCCTCATACGCAGTATTTT | few | TRBJ2-3 | TRBV29-1 | -
CASSTTGRTEAFF | TGTGCCAGTAGTACCACAGGGCGTACTGAAGCTTTCTTT | - | TRBJ1-1 | TRBV19 | -
CASGNPGLGDTQYF | TGTGCCAGCGGGAATCCAGGGCTGGGAGATACGCAGTATTTT | - | TRBJ2-3 | TRBV2 | -
CASSESGGAATEPQHF | TGTGCCAGCAGTGAATCGGGGGGCGCAGCCACGGAGCCCCAGCATTTT | once | TRBJ1-5 | TRBV2 | -
CASSQGLAGGEQFF | TGCGCCAGCAGCCAGGGACTAGCGGGGGGGGAGCAGTTCTTC | - | TRBJ2-1 | TRBV4-3 | TRBD2
CAWMRENSPLHF | TGTGCCTGGATGAGAGAGAATTCACCCCTCCACTTT | - | TRBJ1-6 | TRBV30 | -
CASTVAEYSPLHF | TGTGCCAGCACAGTCGCGGAGTATTCACCCCTCCACTTT | - | TRBJ1-6 | TRBV2 | -
CSTPGQHYGYTF | TGCAGCACCCCGGGACAGCACTATGGCTACACCTTC | - | TRBJ1-2 | TRBV29-1 | TRBD1
CASSTQGQGQYF | TGCGCCAGCAGCACACAAGGACAGGGCCAGTACTTC | once | TRBJ2-7 | TRBV5-1 | TRBD1
CASSLVLQETQYF | TGTGCCAGCAGCTTAGTACTACAAGAGACCCAGTACTTC | - | TRBJ2-5 | TRBV7-2 | -
CASSGLAGGLGTDTQYF | TGTGCCAGCTCAGGACTAGCGGGGGGGCTGGGCACAGATACGCAGTATTTT | once | TRBJ2-3 | TRBV18 | TRBD2
CASSFSVLETQYF | TGTGCCAGCAGCTTTTCAGTTCTAGAGACCCAGTACTTC | - | TRBJ2-5 | TRBV7-9 | -
CASSYAGQPNEKLFF | TGTGCCAGCAGTTACGCAGGACAGCCGAATGAAAAACTGTTTTTT | - | TRBJ1-4 | TRBV6-5 | -
CASSWRAGASYNEQFF | TGTGCCAGCAGCTGGAGGGCGGGGGCTTCCTACAATGAGCAGTTCTTC | - | TRBJ2-1 | TRBV7-2 | -
CASSLSPSGGAGEQFF | TGTGCCAGCAGCTTATCCCCTAGCGGGGGGGCCGGGGAGCAGTTCTTC | - | TRBJ2-1 | TRBV7-2 | TRBD2
CASSHGKLGRSDTQYF | TGTGCCAGCAGCCATGGGAAACTGGGGCGGTCAGATACGCAGTATTTT | - | TRBJ2-3 | TRBV14 | -
CASSLDVAGGNEQFF | TGCGCCAGCAGCTTGGATGTAGCGGGGGGGAATGAGCAGTTCTTC | - | TRBJ2-1 | TRBV5-1 | TRBD2
CASSRLQNTEAFF | TGTGCCAGCAGTCGACTGCAGAACACTGAAGCTTTCTTT | - | TRBJ1-1 | TRBV6-5 | -
CASSLAPYTEAFF | TGCGCCAGCAGCTTGGCCCCCTACACTGAAGCTTTCTTT | - | TRBJ1-1 | TRBV5-1 | -
CASRWTGTASYEQYF | TGCGCCAGCAGATGGACTGGGACTGCTTCCTACGAGCAGTACTTC | - | TRBJ2-7 | TRBV5-1 | -
CASRPTGLSTDTQYF | TGTGCCAGCAGACCCACAGGCCTTAGCACAGATACGCAGTATTTT | - | TRBJ2-3 | TRBV6-5 | -
CASSLGGTPVDKYF | TGTGCCAGCAGCTTAGGAGGCACGCCGGTCGATAAGTATTTT | - | TRBJ2-3 | TRBV7-8 | -
CASSYSPGEGYGYTF | TGTGCCAGCAGTTACTCTCCAGGGGAAGGGTATGGCTACACCTTC | - | TRBJ1-2 | TRBV6-5 | -
CASSQVQGTGELFF | TGTGCCAGCAGCCAAGTACAGGGCACCGGGGAGCTGTTTTTT | once | TRBJ2-2 | TRBV14 | -
CASSVGGSNTEAFF | TGTGCCAGCAGTGTGGGGGGGAGTAACACTGAAGCTTTCTTT | - | TRBJ1-1 | TRBV25-1 | -
CASSLQGRKLFF | TGTGCCAGCAGCTTACAGGGCCGAAAACTGTTTTTT | once | TRBJ1-4 | TRBV11-2 | -
CASRQGVSDSPLHF | TGTGCCAGCAGACAAGGAGTTTCCGATTCACCCCTCCACTTT | - | TRBJ1-6 | TRBV3-1/TRBV3-2 | -
CASSRTQGAPTGELFF | TGTGCCAGTAGTAGGACACAGGGGGCCCCCACCGGGGAGCTGTTTTTT | - | TRBJ2-2 | TRBV19 | TRBD1
CASSIDLLKNIQYF | TGTGCCAGTAGTATTGACTTACTCAAAAACATTCAGTACTTC | once | TRBJ2-4 | TRBV19 | -